The 27 T cell receptor beta chains reported below all come from one sample, sequenced in a study of blood T cell repertoires in COVID-19. TCRdb keeps only in-frame clones here, not all; method: immunoSEQ multiplex PCR. This table holds some 73,000 clones, over 60% found once. The specimen was peripheral blood. The receptor set was obtained from a man aged 65 to 79 with COVID-19, enrolled during active disease.

This clone has just one count. This chain joins TRBV6-2 or TRBV6-3 and TRBJ2-7; unclear D gene. The CDR3 is made up of 13 amino acids. CDR1 is MNHEY and CDR2 is SVGEGT in the germline V gene. V was pared by 2 bases and J by 11 bases, with 16 bases between. The CDR3 is CASSYRPQTEKYF. CDR3 DNA sequence: TGTGCCAGCAGTTACAGACCCCAGACTGAGAAGTACTTC.

V is TRBV9 and J is TRBJ1-1, with D possibly matching TRBD1 (5 bases). There are 12 residues in the CDR3. CDR1 and CDR2 from the germline V gene are SGDLS and YYNGEE. V lost 3 bases, J lost 7 bases, and 10 bases lay in between. CDR3 DNA: TGTGCCAGCAGCGCTGGGGGGAGTGAAGCTTTCTTT. Its translation is CASSAGGSEAFF. Together with reference TRBV9 and TRBJ1-1, the CDR3 gives the full variable domain: DSGVTQTPKHLITATGQRVTLRCSPRSGDLSVYWYQQSLDQGLQFLIQYYNGEERAKGNILERFSAQQFPDLHSELNLSSLELGDSALYFCASSAGGSEAFFGQGTRLTVV.

The chain has TRBV30 and TRBJ2-7; 7 bases fit TRBD1. Germline V gene sequence: CDR1 GTSNPN, CDR2 SVGIG (reference sequence). The CDR3 contains 12 residues. V lost 5 bases, J lost 6 bases, and 7 bases stayed unmatched. The CDR3 DNA is TGTGCCTGGTCAAGGGACAGATCCGAGCAGTACTTC. Protein product: CAWSRDRSEQYF.

The genes are TRBV7-2 and TRBJ2-6; 8 bases fit TRBD1. There are 18 residues in the CDR3. The ends lost 1 base at V and 1 base at J; junction bases unmatched: 6. Per germline, CDR1 SGHTA and CDR2 FQGNSA. CDR3 region: CASSLGRGLQSGANVLTF. CDR3 nucleotide sequence: TGTGCCAGCAGCTTAGGCAGGGGGCTCCAGTCTGGGGCCAACGTCCTGACTTTC.

The chain combines TRBV5-1 with TRBJ2-1; TRBD2 matches 9 bases. Germline CDR1 and CDR2: SGHRS and YFSETQ. After removal of 4 bases from V and 1 base from J, the junction contained 3 bases not matched to a gene. CDR3 length: 15 amino acids. CDR3 DNA: TGCGCCAGCAGCCCGGGACTAGCTTCCTACAATGAGCAGTTCTTC. Protein: CASSPGLASYNEQFF.

The chain is built from TRBV24-1 and TRBJ1-2, with D perhaps TRBD1 (5 bases). The length of the CDR3 is 13 residues. V gave up 1 base and J gave up 6 bases, with 8 bases separating them. The germline gives CDR1 KGHDR, CDR2 SFDVKD. The CDR3 bases are TGTGCCACCAGTGATTTTGAAGGGGATGGCTACACCTTC. This translates into CATSDFEGDGYTF.

As for this clone: One end of the junction is discordant with germline, which a read error may explain. The chain is built from TRBV7-7 and TRBJ2-5, with TRBD1 identical over 12 bases. There are 15 residues in the CDR3. CDR1 and CDR2 (germline): SSHAT, FNYEAQ (reference sequence). CDR3 amino acids: CASSLEGQGAGTQYF. The CDR3 DNA follows: TGTGCTAGCAGCTTAGAGGGACAGGGGGCAGGGACCCAGTACTTC.

The rearrangement uses TRBV6-1 and TRBJ2-2, with a weak D call TRBD2 (6 bases). The germline V gene has CDR1 MNHNS and CDR2 SASEGT. The CDR3 is made up of 16 amino acids. V lost 6 bases to trimming and J lost 0 bases, with 14 bases between them. This chain's CDR3 is CASREWLATNTGELFF. In DNA form, the CDR3 reads TGTGCCAGCAGGGAATGGCTAGCGACGAACACCGGGGAGCTGTTTTTT.

The chain joins TRBV28 to TRBJ2-7; weak D call: TRBD2 (6 bases). Germline V CDR1 and CDR2: MDHEN, SYDVKM. CDR3 length equals 14 residues. With 3 bases removed from V and 3 bases from J, the gap between germline ends came to 12 bases. As DNA, the CDR3 is TGTGCCAGCAGTTTCTCAGTGGGGGGCTACGAGCAGTACTTC. Its protein is CASSFSVGGYEQYF. Full variable domain (outside the CDR3, taken from reference TRBV28 and TRBJ2-7): DVKVTQSSRYLVKRTGEKVFLECVQDMDHENMFWYRQDPGLGLRLIYFSYDVKMKEKGDIPEGYSVSREKKERFSLILESASTNQTSMYLCASSFSVGGYEQYFGPGTRLTVT.

The rearrangement joins TRBV28 to TRBJ1-3; TRBD1 is a possible D gene (5 bases). Germline assignment: CDR1 MDHEN and CDR2 SYDVKM. The CDR3 runs 15 residues. The germline V and J ends were trimmed by 5 bases and 8 bases, with 19 bases remaining between them. The CDR3 DNA reads as TGTGCCAGCAGTCCCCCGGGACTCACGGTTGACACCATATATTTT. It yields the protein CASSPPGLTVDTIYF.

The chain joins TRBV28 to TRBJ2-7, with TRBD1 identical over 7 bases. With V trimmed by 0 bases and J by 0 bases, 2 bases remained unmatched. The V gene's germline CDR1 is MDHEN and CDR2 SYDVKM. The CDR3 sequence is 15 residues long. The CDR3 coding sequence is TGTGCCAGCAGTTTATGGGGACAGAGCTCCTACGAGCAGTACTTC. Amino acids: CASSLWGQSSYEQYF.

This clone was seen just once. This chain joins TRBV7-2 and TRBJ1-1; no reliable D call. Germline lookup yields CDR1 SGHTA and CDR2 FQGNSA. The V end was cut by 1 base, the J end by 7 bases, with 13 bases between. This CDR3 spans 14 amino acids. CDR3 DNA sequence: TGTGCCAGCAGCTTAGACAGTGGTTTGAGTGAAGCTTTCTTT. Its protein product is CASSLDSGLSEAFF.

The V gene is TRBV29-1, the J gene TRBJ1-1; D might be TRBD1 (5 bases). Trimming stripped 2 bases from V and 6 bases from J, with 16 bases between. Germline V CDR1 and CDR2: SQVTM, ANQGSEA. The CDR3 runs to 14 residues. In DNA, the CDR3 is TGCAGCGTTGAAAGGGGTGTAGGATCGGCTGAAGCTTTCTTT. Translating gives CSVERGVGSAEAFF.

This sequence joins TRBV7-9 and TRBJ1-4; no reliable D call. V was pared by 1 base and J by 2 bases, with 8 bases between. The CDR3 covers 15 residues. Germline loops: CDR1 SEHNR, CDR2 FQNEAQ (reference sequence). CDR3 bases: TGTGCCAGCAGCTTAGAGAGGGTTACTAATGAAAAACTGTTTTTT. Its protein is CASSLERVTNEKLFF.

V and J are TRBV6-2 or TRBV6-3 and TRBJ1-2; 9 bases match TRBD1. The junction had 8 bases not matched to a gene; V was cut back by 2 bases and J by 4 bases. This CDR3 has 16 amino acids. Germline V gives CDR1 MNHEY, CDR2 SVGEGT. The CDR3, as DNA: TGTGCCAGCAGTTACGACCCCGGGACAGGGAGCTATGGCTACACCTTC. This sequence encodes CASSYDPGTGSYGYTF.

J is TRBJ2-3 and V is TRBV5-5; 8 nucleotides agree with TRBD1. There are 15 residues in the CDR3. Looked up from germline, CDR1 is SGHKS and CDR2 is YYEKEE (reference sequence). The V gene end was trimmed by 4 bases and the J gene end by 1 base; junction bases not matched to a gene: 5. The CDR3 coding sequence is TGTGCCAGCAGCGAGGAGGGACAGGGCACAGATACGCAGTATTTT. As protein: CASSEEGQGTDTQYF.

This clone was found a few times. This sequence joins TRBV9 and TRBJ2-1, with D possibly being TRBD2 (5 bases). CDR3 size: 15 residues. Germline V gene lookup returns CDR1 SGDLS and CDR2 YYNGEE. V gave up 0 bases and J gave up 4 bases, with 11 bases separating them. The CDR3 spells CASSVVPGKYNEQFF. CDR3 DNA sequence: TGTGCCAGCAGCGTAGTACCGGGGAAATACAATGAGCAGTTCTTC.

The chain is built from TRBV4-2 and TRBJ2-7; D may be TRBD2 (5 bases). CDR1 is LGHNA and CDR2 is YNFKEQ in the germline V gene. Trimming pared 0 bases from V and 0 bases from J, leaving 15 bases between. The CDR3 contains 17 residues. CDR3 nucleotides: TGTGCCAGCAGCCAAGAGGTGCGAGCGGCACACTCCTACGAGCAGTACTTC. Protein product: CASSQEVRAAHSYEQYF.

V is TRBV5-4 and J is TRBJ1-2, with D unresolved. CDR3 length equals 15 residues. V lost 1 base and J lost 3, with 13 bases in between. Germline lookup yields CDR1 SGHNT and CDR2 YYREEE (reference sequence). The CDR3 here is CASSLPSQTHYGYTF. The DNA for the CDR3 is TGTGCCAGCAGCTTGCCCTCACAGACACACTATGGCTACACCTTC.

This sequence joins TRBV6-5 and TRBJ1-2; D is unresolved. This CDR3 spans 12 amino acids. Trimming took 7 bases from V and 7 from J, leaving 13 bases between them. The V gene's germline CDR1 is MNHEY and CDR2 SVGAGI. CDR3 region: CASMGGLGGYTF. CDR3 nucleotides: TGTGCCAGCATGGGAGGGTTAGGTGGCTACACCTTC.

The gene calls are TRBV3-1 (or the pseudogene TRBV3-2) and TRBJ2-7; TRBD2 aligns across 12 bases. The CDR3 has 15 amino acids. Trimming removed 2 bases from V and 3 bases from J; junction bases left unmatched: 2. CDR1 is LGHDT, CDR2 YNNKEL, per germline (reference sequence). CDR3 nucleotide sequence: TGTGCCAGCAGCCAATCTAGCGGGAGGGTCTACGAGCAGTACTTC. It yields the protein CASSQSSGRVYEQYF.

The chain links TRBV19 to TRBJ2-7, with D maybe TRBD1 (7 bases). The germline CDR1 and CDR2 sequences are LNHDA and SQIVND (reference sequence). V lost 5 bases and J 7 bases, leaving 21 bases between the germline ends. CDR3 length: 15 residues. The DNA of the CDR3 is TGTGCCAGTAGTCCAGGGGGGCGGACACCCTGGGAGCAGTACTTC. It encodes CASSPGGRTPWEQYF. The variable domain in full, completed from reference TRBV19 and TRBJ2-7, reads DGGITQSPKYLFRKEGQNVTLSCEQNLNHDAMYWYRQDPGQGLRLIYYSQIVNDFQKGDIAEGYSVSREKKESFPLTVTSAQKNPTAFYLCASSPGGRTPWEQYFGPGTRLTVT.

The rearrangement uses TRBV5-1 and TRBJ2-5, with 11 bases matching TRBD2. CDR3 length equals 20 residues. Germline V gene sequence: CDR1 SGHRS, CDR2 YFSETQ. With V trimmed by 4 bases and J by 4 bases, 21 bases remained unmatched. DNA for the CDR3: TGCGCCAGCAGCCCGGACTGGACTAGCGGGTTGAAGGGGGGCTTAGAGACCCAGTACTTC. This encodes CASSPDWTSGLKGGLETQYF.

The chain employs TRBV5-6 and TRBJ2-7, with a weak D call TRBD2 (6 bases). V was pared by 4 bases and J by 2 bases, with 10 bases between. The CDR3 has 13 residues. Germline V gene data show CDR1 as SGHDT and CDR2 as YYEEEE. This chain's CDR3 is CASSPGTPYEQYF. In nucleotides, the CDR3 is TGTGCCAGCAGCCCCGGGACTCCCTACGAGCAGTACTTC.

V is TRBV24-1 and J is TRBJ2-5, with TRBD2 matching over 12 bases. Germline V lookup: CDR1 KGHDR, CDR2 SFDVKD. The CDR3 totals 18 residues. The junction had 12 bases not matched to a gene; V was cut back by 4 bases and J by 4 bases. In DNA, the CDR3 is TGTGCCACCAGTGACGGTTGGGAGGCTAGCGGGAGGGTAGAGACCCAGTACTTC. Residues: CATSDGWEASGRVETQYF.

This chain connects TRBV18 to TRBJ1-4, with TRBD1 identical over 7 bases. Germline CDR1 reads KGHSH; CDR2 reads LQKENI. Unmatched junction bases numbered 10, after V lost 3 bases and J lost 0 bases. This CDR3 has 18 amino acids. The CDR3 bases are TGTGCCAGCTCACCTAGGACAGGAGTCGGAGCAACTAATGAAAAACTGTTTTTT. It specifies CASSPRTGVGATNEKLFF.

This clone was seen only a few times. This chain uses TRBV29-1 with TRBJ1-5, with D hard to call. Trimming took 7 bases from V and 5 from J, leaving 18 bases between them. Per germline, CDR1 SQVTM and CDR2 ANQGSEA. The CDR3 has 14 amino acids. The CDR3 coding sequence is TGCAGCGCCGTGGAGGGCTCGACTTATCAGCCCCAGCATTTT. It codes for CSAVEGSTYQPQHF.